The rows below give T cell receptor beta chains drawn from one sample of a study of CD8+ T cells in alopecia areata. Some clones are missing from TCRdb's copy, which holds only in-frame ones; the method was immunoSEQ multiplex PCR. The sample holds approximately 180,000 clones; roughly 60% are singletons and the top ten take just over 1%. Sequencing was performed on CD4+ T cells sorted from blood, taken at week 24, from a patient treated with tofacitinib. Source of these receptors: a human donor with alopecia areata. Both conserved end residues are part of each CDR3. D genes are given only for firm matches. A clone size is listed for some rows: how often the clone was seen (once, few, many), or a class if it is expanded.

NA,TRBJ1-2,NA,TRBV29-1,TGCAGCGTTGCGGGCCGCCAAGAGGGTGGCTACACCTTC,CSVAGRQEGGYTF
NA,TRBJ2-3,NA,TRBV29-1,TGCAGCGTCCTCCCGGGACTTAGCACAGATACGCAGTATTTT,CSVLPGLSTDTQYF
NA,TRBJ2-2,NA,TRBV4-3,TGCGCCAGCAGCCAAGCTCGCGGGGAGCTGTTTTTT,CASSQARGELFF
few,TRBJ1-5,NA,TRBV4-2,TGTGCCAGCAGCCAAGCTTGGGATAGCAATCAGCCCCAGCATTTT,CASSQAWDSNQPQHF
NA,TRBJ1-5,NA,TRBV29-1,TGCAGCGTTGAGTCAGGGGTTGATCAGCCCCAGCATTTT,CSVESGVDQPQHF
NA,TRBJ1-1,NA,TRBV30,TGTGCCTGGAGCCGGGGGATCGGGGGCCTCACTGAAGCTTTCTTT,CAWSRGIGGLTEAFF
NA,TRBJ2-7,NA,TRBV7-9,TGTGCCAGCAGCTTATCGGGGGCCAACTACGAGCAGTACTTC,CASSLSGANYEQYF
NA,TRBJ2-7,TRBD1,TRBV6-1,TGTGCCAGCAGTTCGGACAGGACGAACTACGAGCAGTACTTC,CASSSDRTNYEQYF
NA,TRBJ1-2,TRBD1,TRBV13,TGTGCCAGCAGCCTGGGACAGGGAGGTGGCTACACCTTC,CASSLGQGGGYTF
NA,TRBJ2-1,NA,TRBV4-3,TGCGCCAGCAGCCAAGATCAGAGGTTTCGGAATGAGCAGTTCTTC,CASSQDQRFRNEQFF
NA,TRBJ2-5,NA,TRBV21-1,TGTGCCAGCAGCAAAGACCAGATAGCGGAGACCCAGTACTTC,CASSKDQIAETQYF
NA,TRBJ1-2,NA,TRBV29-1,TGCAGCGTTGGTGGCCATGGCTACACCTTC,CSVGGHGYTF
few,TRBJ2-7,NA,TRBV7-2,TGTGCCAGCAGCGTATCTCCCTCCTACGAGCAGTACTTC,CASSVSPSYEQYF
NA,TRBJ2-4,TRBD1,TRBV5-6,TGTGCCAGCAGCTTAGACAGGGACATTCAGTACTTC,CASSLDRDIQYF
NA,TRBJ2-3,NA,TRBV29-1,TGCAGCGTTGATGGTATTGGCACAGATACGCAGTATTTT,CSVDGIGTDTQYF
NA,TRBJ1-1,NA,TRBV10-3,TGTGCCATCCGAAGTGGGGGGTTGGACACTGAAGCTTTCTTT,CAIRSGGLDTEAFF
NA,TRBJ2-6,TRBD1,TRBV7-3,TGTGCCAGCAGCCCACAGGGGAGAGGGGCCAACGTCCTGACTTTC,CASSPQGRGANVLTF
NA,TRBJ2-1,TRBD2,TRBV9,TGTGCCAGCAGCGTATCTAGCGGGGGGACCAATGAGCAGTTCTTC,CASSVSSGGTNEQFF
NA,TRBJ1-2,TRBD1,TRBV30,TGTGCCTTTAGTCCCGGGACAGGGAACTATGGCTACACCTTC,CAFSPGTGNYGYTF
NA,TRBJ2-3,TRBD2,TRBV5-1,TGCGCCAGCAGTCCTCGGACTAGCGGGGCCACAGATACGCAGTATTTT,CASSPRTSGATDTQYF
NA,TRBJ2-1,NA,TRBV18,TGTGCCAGCTCACCTGACAGAGACAATGAGCAGTTCTTC,CASSPDRDNEQFF
NA,TRBJ2-6,TRBD2,TRBV11-2,TGTGCCAGCAGCTCAGCGGGGGCTGGGGCCAACGTCCTGACTTTC,CASSSAGAGANVLTF
NA,TRBJ2-7,TRBD1,TRBV2,TGTGCCAGCCTACAGGGGAGTAAGGGCTACGAGCAGTACTTC,CASLQGSKGYEQYF